The 18 T cell receptor beta chains below all came from one sample that was sequenced in a study of T cells in Graves' hyperthyroidism and ophthalmopathy. RNA transcripts yielded amplified TCR beta CDR3 regions. First-round RT-PCR targeting the TCR CDR3 was performed with the HTBI primer set. TCRdb reprocessed the multiplex PCR reads with MiXCR, giving one entry per CDR3 protein. The sample holds roughly 380,000 distinct CDR3 sequences; about 18% are singletons and the top ten take around 3.6%. The sequenced material came from blood. The receptor source for this set is a woman between 18 and 29 years old with Graves' hyperthyroidism.

This clonotype has a count of ten or more. The rearrangement joins TRBV30 to TRBJ1-2; TRBD1 is a possible D gene (6 bases). CDR3 size: 14 residues. Germline V gene sequence: CDR1 GTSNPN, CDR2 SVGIG (reference sequence). Trimming cost V 0 bases and J 1 base, with 9 bases left between them. The CDR3 protein is CAWSVWTVNYGYTF. CDR3 bases: TGTGCCTGGAGTGTATGGACAGTTAACTATGGCTACACCTTC. Using reference TRBV30 and TRBJ1-2 for the parts outside the CDR3, the full variable domain is SQTIHQWPATLVQPVGSPLSLECTVEGTSNPNLYWYRQAAGRGLQLLFYSVGIGQISSEVPQNLSASRPQDRQFILSSKKLLLSDSGFYLCAWSVWTVNYGYTFGSGTRLTVV.

This clonotype occurred many times. V gene TRBV12-3 or TRBV12-4 combines with J gene TRBJ2-3; TRBD2 is a possible D gene (5 bases). Between the trimmed V and J ends, which lost 3 bases and 5 bases, there was a span of 6 bases. The CDR3 runs to 12 residues. The CDR3 protein is CASSFGGDTQYF. The CDR3 nucleotides read TGTGCCAGCAGTTTCGGAGGAGATACGCAGTATTTT.

This clonotype was detected many times. The genes are TRBV6-1 and TRBJ1-2; perhaps TRBD1 as D (5 bases). CDR3 length: 14 residues. In germline, CDR1 is MNHNS, CDR2 SASEGT. V was cut by 0 bases and J by 6 bases, with 11 bases left in between. The CDR3 DNA is TGTGCCAGCAGTGAAGCGGGGCAGGACGATGGCTACACCTTC. Protein: CASSEAGQDDGYTF.

Many counts were recorded for this clonotype. The gene calls are TRBV2 and TRBJ1-2; D is uncertain. V lost 9 bases to trimming and J lost 4 bases, with 12 bases between them. Germline V lookup: CDR1 SNHLY, CDR2 FYNNEI. The CDR3 is 12 residues long. CDR3: CASTLMSYGYTF. As DNA, the CDR3 is TGTGCCAGTACGCTAATGTCCTATGGCTACACCTTC.

This clonotype occurred many times. CDR3 coding DNA: TGTGCCATCAAGGAATACCCGACAGGACATATCTATGGCTACACCTTC. It translates to CAIKEYPTGHIYGYTF. The chain carries TRBV10-3 and TRBJ1-2, with D perhaps TRBD1 (6 bases). Germline CDR1 ENHRY, CDR2 SYGVKD. The CDR3 runs to 16 residues. The V end lost 7 bases, the J end lost 4 bases, and 22 bases lay between the germline ends.

In this sample, this clonotype turned up a few times. V usage is TRBV9 and J usage is TRBJ2-4, with a weak D call TRBD2 (6 bases). The CDR3 loop spans 16 amino acids. The germline CDR1 and CDR2 sequences are SGDLS and YYNGEE. The germline V and J ends were trimmed by 4 bases and 0 bases, with 14 bases remaining between them. CDR3 in amino acids: CASSPTGGLAKNIQYF. In DNA form, the CDR3 reads TGTGCCAGCAGCCCAACCGGGGGACTAGCCAAAAACATTCAGTACTTC.

This clonotype was counted at least ten times. This chain joins TRBV4-2 and TRBJ2-7; D assignment may be TRBD1 or TRBD2 (6 bases each). Germline CDR1 and CDR2: LGHNA and YNFKEQ. V was cut by 1 base and J by 4 bases, with 17 bases left in between. There are 16 residues in the CDR3. The CDR3 coding sequence is TGTGCCAGCAGCCAAGGGGGGGCCCAAAAGGCATACGAGCAGTACTTC. Amino acid sequence: CASSQGGAQKAYEQYF.

Ten or more counts support this clonotype. CDR3 bases: TGCGCCAGCAGCAAACAGCCGGGACAGGGGTCCGGGGAGCTGTTTTTT. Its protein is CASSKQPGQGSGELFF. V usage is TRBV5-1 and J usage is TRBJ2-2, with TRBD1 matching 10 bases. There are 16 residues in the CDR3. From germline, CDR1 is SGHRS and CDR2 YFSETQ. The V and J ends lost 4 bases and 6 bases, in that order; junction bases with no gene match: 9.

In its sample, this clonotype was seen many times. The chain employs TRBV27 and TRBJ2-5, with a tentative D call TRBD2 (5 bases). CDR3 length: 15 amino acids. Germline CDR1 and CDR2: MNHEY and SMNVEV (reference sequence). The germline V and J ends were trimmed by 6 bases and 5 bases, with 19 bases remaining between them. CDR3 region: CASSAQRRRRETQYF. Here the CDR3 DNA reads TGTGCCAGCAGCGCACAGAGGCGGAGGCGGGAGACCCAGTACTTC.

CDR3 DNA sequence: TGTGCCAGCTGCCCCGGCACCGGGGGGGCCGGGAAGACCCAGTACTTC. Translating it yields CASCPGTGGAGKTQYF. The chain combines TRBV6-1 with TRBJ2-5; 8 bases match TRBD2. Germline V gene lookup returns CDR1 MNHNS and CDR2 SASEGT. The trim removed 8 bases at V and 6 bases at J, leaving 17 bases unmatched. This CDR3 contains 16 residues.

This clonotype was counted between two and nine times. This sequence joins TRBV5-1 and TRBJ2-5; D perhaps matches TRBD2 (5 bases). Trimming removed 0 bases at V and 4 bases at J, with 13 bases between. This CDR3 is built from 15 residues. Germline V gene sequence: CDR1 SGHRS, CDR2 YFSETQ. The CDR3 DNA reads TGCGCCAGCAGCTTGGAAGACTACAGCCCAGAGACCCAGTACTTC. It specifies CASSLEDYSPETQYF.

This clonotype was picked up many times. This chain connects TRBV6-2 or TRBV6-3 to TRBJ2-5, with 11 bases fitting TRBD2. V lost 5 bases and J lost 5; bases outside the gene matches: 7. CDR3 length: 15 residues. CDR1 and CDR2 from the germline V gene are MNHEY and SVGEGT. The CDR3 is CASSSPSGGRETQYF. The CDR3 DNA reads as TGTGCCAGCAGTAGCCCTAGCGGGGGGCGGGAGACCCAGTACTTC.

This clonotype was observed many times. The rearrangement uses TRBV10-3 and TRBJ1-1; D is unresolved. Trimming cost V 7 bases and J 3 bases, with 18 bases left between them. The germline CDR1 and CDR2 sequences are ENHRY and SYGVKD. This CDR3 contains 15 residues. The CDR3 loop is CAINGRGGQDTEAFF. CDR3 coding DNA: TGTGCCATCAACGGTCGGGGTGGGCAGGACACTGAAGCTTTCTTT.

The rearrangement links TRBV29-1 to TRBJ1-1; D not certain. Germline-derived CDR1 and CDR2 are SQVTM and ANQGSEA. The V end was cut by 2 bases, the J end by 1 base, with 5 bases between. CDR3 size: 12 residues. CDR3 sequence: CSVEYWNTEAFF. CDR3 sequence (DNA): TGCAGCGTTGAATATTGGAACACTGAAGCTTTCTTT. Full variable domain (missing parts from reference TRBV29-1 and TRBJ1-1): SAVISQKPSRDICQRGTSLTIQCQVDSQVTMMFWYRQQPGQSLTLIATANQGSEATYESGFVIDKFPISRPNLTFSTLTVSNMSPEDSSIYLCSVEYWNTEAFFGQGTRLTVV.

This clonotype was detected many times. The chain has TRBV5-6 and TRBJ1-5; D uncertain. Germline CDR1 SGHDT, CDR2 YYEEEE. The CDR3 runs to 15 residues. The germline V and J ends were trimmed by 2 bases and 0 bases, with 9 bases remaining between them. CDR3 coding DNA: TGTGCCAGCAGCTTTCGAAGGTATAGCAATCAGCCCCAGCATTTT. This codes for CASSFRRYSNQPQHF.

This clonotype was recorded at least ten times. The rearrangement joins TRBV5-4 to TRBJ2-7; TRBD2 agrees at 9 bases. The V segment lost 0 bases and the J segment 0 bases; nucleotides outside the gene matches: 4. The germline CDR1 and CDR2 sequences are SGHNT and YYREEE (reference sequence). CDR3 size: 16 residues. CDR3 amino acids: CASSLARRGGSYEQYF. Here the CDR3 DNA reads TGTGCCAGCAGCTTGGCAAGGCGGGGGGGCTCCTACGAGCAGTACTTC.

This clonotype has only a few counts. One base away lies a much larger clone, so this may be a sequencing read error. V is TRBV12-3 or TRBV12-4 and J is TRBJ1-2, with D possibly matching TRBD1 (5 bases). Trimming took 3 bases from V and 6 from J, leaving 20 bases between them. This CDR3 region has 16 residues. In DNA form, the CDR3 reads TGTGCCAGCAGTTTTCGCCGGGCGATGGGGCAGAATGGCTACACCTTC. It codes for CASSFRRAMGQNGYTF.

Ten or more counts support this clonotype. The V call is TRBV5-1, the J call TRBJ1-1; D is ambiguous. V was shortened by 0 bases and J by 4 bases, with 13 bases between the two germline ends. The CDR3 length is 15 residues. CDR1 and CDR2 from the germline V gene are SGHRS and YFSETQ. The CDR3 DNA is TGCGCCAGCAGCTTGGTGAGGGAGTCGGGCACTGAAGCTTTCTTT. This gives the protein CASSLVRESGTEAFF.